This T cell receptor (beta chain) was sequenced for a study of blood T cell repertoires in COVID-19 (dated by TCRdb to 2020 to 2022). With respect to the entire study: ImmuneRACE Cohort 3 recovered participants were defined by two consecutive negative NP/OP PCR tests, healthcare professional clearance, or symptom resolution. The collaborator samples originated in the United States, Italy and Spain and spanned the acute and convalescent phases of COVID-19. Nearly every sample came with metadata listing a de-identified subject ID, COVID-19 status, age in years and sex. The material from the prospective study consisted of cDNA or gDNA derived from T cells, B-cell-depleted T cells, or PBMCs. HLA class I and class II types, where available, came from metadata supplied by the sample provider rather than from assay-based typing. Deeply sampled blood TCRbeta repertoires from subjects exposed to, actively infected with, or recovered from COVID-19 were included in the dataset. A freely available public database, intended as a resource for researchers studying the immune response to SARS-CoV-2, is where the repertoires were released. Samples were obtained from the ongoing ImmuneRACE study (first 160 participants) and from some 1,300 subjects provided by 6 global collaborators.

A single count supports this clone. The antigen it recognizes is unknown. Base-call qualities are not available, and no considerably larger clone is one nucleotide away. Participants in the prospective study were enrolled through a virtual design, were aged roughly 18 to 90 years, and lived in roughly 24 United States geographic areas. Cohort assignment in the prospective study relied on participant-reported clinical history from a screening survey and a study questionnaire. Mobile phlebotomists in the prospective study collected whole blood, serum and a nasopharyngeal or oropharyngeal swab from every participant. Over an approximately 2-month period, participants in the prospective study had the option of providing additional blood draws and questionnaires. Before DNA extraction, blood samples from the prospective study were shipped at room temperature or frozen. The immunoSEQ Assay, a bias-controlled multiplex PCR, was used to amplify TCRbeta CDR3 regions from genomic DNA. Under the source paper's analysis protocol: Nucleated cell counts per sample were estimated from amplification of reference gene primers within the assay. Sequence reads were collapsed and filtered to measure the absolute abundance of every unique TCRbeta CDR3 rearrangement. For each sample, productive Simpson clonality was calculated by taking the square root of Simpson's diversity index across productive rearrangements. The table comes from immuneACCESS by way of TCRdb, which keeps in-frame sequences with V and J called. Part of the clones is missing from these tables; in studies checked, under half for an unresolved V gene and the rest for unknown reasons. V and J calls and clone size are copied from that table; D and trimming were computed from the DNA. The sample table shows about 360,000 clones, and approximately 87% are seen once. The ten largest clones represent about 1.9% of the sample.

Overall results and qualifications from the work: Clinical and demographic metadata were provided uncurated, with the amount varying by source and participant.

V loses 5 bases of germline sequence and J loses 2 bases, and the interval between the two ends is 15 bases. The CDR3 holds 15 amino acids from the cysteine to the phenylalanine. The sequence is cut down to CDR3 DNA, 45 bases in frame from base 1. Sequences MGHDK (CDR1) and SYGVNS (CDR2) are obtained from the germline V gene. The V and J segments used are TRBV25-1 and TRBJ2-5, and perhaps TRBD2 as D gene, on 5 matching bases. The receptor was isolated from a man aged 40-55 years in a cohort exposed to, infected with or recovered from COVID-19 (not recorded which). The sequencing sample was made of PBMCs or T cells enriched from blood (not recorded which). The CDR3 region: CASSQTWRLQETQYF. The DNA sequence is TGTGCCAGCAGTCAAACCTGGAGACTACAAGAGACCCAGTACTTC.